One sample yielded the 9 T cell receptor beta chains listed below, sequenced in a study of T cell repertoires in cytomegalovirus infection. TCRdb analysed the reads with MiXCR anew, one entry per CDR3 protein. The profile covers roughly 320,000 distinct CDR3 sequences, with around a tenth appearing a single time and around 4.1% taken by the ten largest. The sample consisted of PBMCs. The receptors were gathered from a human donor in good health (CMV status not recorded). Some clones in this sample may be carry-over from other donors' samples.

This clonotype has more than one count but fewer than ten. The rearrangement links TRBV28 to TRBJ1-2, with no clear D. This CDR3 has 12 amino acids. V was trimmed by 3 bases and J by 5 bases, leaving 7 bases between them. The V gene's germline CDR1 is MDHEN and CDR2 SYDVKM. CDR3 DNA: TGTGCCAGCAGTTTCGTGGAATATGGCTACACCTTC. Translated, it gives CASSFVEYGYTF.

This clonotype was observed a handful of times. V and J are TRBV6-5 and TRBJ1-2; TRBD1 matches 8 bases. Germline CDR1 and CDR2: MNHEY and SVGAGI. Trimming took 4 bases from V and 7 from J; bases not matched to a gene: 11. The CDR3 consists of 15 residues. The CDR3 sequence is CASSSTTRTGTGYTF. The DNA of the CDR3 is TGTGCCAGCAGTTCCACCACCCGGACAGGGACTGGCTACACCTTC.

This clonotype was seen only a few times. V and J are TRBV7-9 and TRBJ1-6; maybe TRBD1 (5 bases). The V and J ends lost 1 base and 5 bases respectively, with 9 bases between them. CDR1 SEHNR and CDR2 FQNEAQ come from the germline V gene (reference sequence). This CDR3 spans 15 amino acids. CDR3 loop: CASSLGTTDNSPLHF. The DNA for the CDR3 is TGTGCCAGCAGCTTAGGCACGACAGATAATTCACCCCTCCACTTT.

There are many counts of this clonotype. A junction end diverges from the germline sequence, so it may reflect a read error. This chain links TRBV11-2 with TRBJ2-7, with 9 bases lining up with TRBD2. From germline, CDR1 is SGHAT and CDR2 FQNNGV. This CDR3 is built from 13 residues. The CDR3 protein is CASRLAGVYEQYF. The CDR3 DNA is TGTGCCAGCAGATTAGCGGGGGTCTACGAGCAGTACTTC.

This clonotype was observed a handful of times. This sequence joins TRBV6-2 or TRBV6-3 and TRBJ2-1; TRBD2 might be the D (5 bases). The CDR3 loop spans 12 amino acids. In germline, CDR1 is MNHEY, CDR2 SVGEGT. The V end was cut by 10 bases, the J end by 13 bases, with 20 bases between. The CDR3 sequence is CATLGRTSPQFF. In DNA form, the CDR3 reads TGTGCCACCCTCGGAAGAACTAGTCCTCAGTTCTTC.

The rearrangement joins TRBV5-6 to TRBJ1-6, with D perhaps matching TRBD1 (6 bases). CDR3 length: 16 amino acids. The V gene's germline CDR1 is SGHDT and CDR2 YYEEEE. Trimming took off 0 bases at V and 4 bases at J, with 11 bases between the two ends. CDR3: CASSLGGQRYNSPLHF. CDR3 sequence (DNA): TGTGCCAGCAGCTTGGGAGGACAGAGATATAATTCACCCCTCCACTTT. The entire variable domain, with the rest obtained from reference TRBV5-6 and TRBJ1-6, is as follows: DAGVTQSPTHLIKTRGQQVTLRCSPKSGHDTVSWYQQALGQGPQFIFQYYEEEERQRGNFPDRFSGHQFPNYSSELNVNALLLGDSALYLCASSLGGQRYNSPLHFGNGTRLTVT.

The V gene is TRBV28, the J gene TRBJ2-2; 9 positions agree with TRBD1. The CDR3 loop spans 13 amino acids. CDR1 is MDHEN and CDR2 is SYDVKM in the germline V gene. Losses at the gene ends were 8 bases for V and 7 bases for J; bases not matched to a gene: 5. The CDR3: CASGDRVVGELFF. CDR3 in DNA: TGTGCCAGCGGGGACAGGGTTGTCGGGGAGCTGTTTTTT. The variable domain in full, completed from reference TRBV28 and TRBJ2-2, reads DVKVTQSSRYLVKRTGEKVFLECVQDMDHENMFWYRQDPGLGLRLIYFSYDVKMKEKGDIPEGYSVSREKKERFSLILESASTNQTSMYLCASGDRVVGELFFGEGSRLTVL.

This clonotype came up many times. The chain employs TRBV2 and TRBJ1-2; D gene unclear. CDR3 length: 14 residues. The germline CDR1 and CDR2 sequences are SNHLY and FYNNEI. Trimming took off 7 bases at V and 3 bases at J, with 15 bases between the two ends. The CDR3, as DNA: TGTGCCAGCATGGCACATTCGGTAGACTATGGCTACACCTTC. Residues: CASMAHSVDYGYTF.

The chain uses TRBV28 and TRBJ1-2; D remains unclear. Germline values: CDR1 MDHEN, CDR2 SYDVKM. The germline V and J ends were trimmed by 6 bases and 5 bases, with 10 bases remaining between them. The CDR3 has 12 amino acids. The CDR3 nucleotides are TGTGCCAGCAGAGCCAGAACGTATGGCTACACCTTC. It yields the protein CASRARTYGYTF.